This TCR beta chain was captured by sequencing in a study of OX40 agonist ivuxolimab in advanced cancers. Overall study results and limits: The antigens recognized by the expanded peripheral T cells, that is their antigen specificity, were not determined.

About this clone itself: Its antigen is still unknown.

The CDR3 runs 13 residues. Germline CDR1 reads SGHVS; CDR2 reads FQNEAQ. Trimming took off 6 bases at V and 4 bases at J, with 12 bases between the two ends. The repertoire was sequenced with immunoSEQ multiplex PCR; TCRdb's copy has only in-frame clones and lacks some. This sample has under 100,000 clones, with approximately 81% found just once. The genes are TRBV7-8 and TRBJ1-2; D is undetermined. Material: CD4+ or CD8+ T cells sorted from blood, obtained in a trial of the OX40 agonist ivuxolimab. This sequence originates from an adult with an advanced solid tumor such as melanoma, head and neck, liver or kidney cancer. CDR3 residues: CASRSGDPYGYTF. The CDR3 coding sequence is TGTGCCAGCAGGTCGGGAGACCCCTATGGCTACACCTTC.